This TCR beta chain was sequenced for a study of spatial heterogeneity in lung cancer. For the study at large: Within raw reads, each unique TCR and UMI combination appeared on average more than ten times.

TCRdb itself ran the 5' RACE reads through MiXCR, one entry per CDR3 protein. The sample holds 20,000 to 25,000 distinct CDR3 sequences; about 4.6% are singletons and the top ten take about 7%. Looked up from germline, CDR1 is SGHTA and CDR2 is FQGNSA. This CDR3 has 14 residues. Trimming shortened V by 2 bases and J by 8 bases, and 10 bases separated the two germline ends. Regarding time point: sample taken at primary tumor resection. The input material, whole RNA from tumor, nontumor lung or frozen PBMC, was sequenced unsorted. This clonotype has a handful of counts. The TCR originated in a male donor with early-stage non-small cell lung cancer. The V and J genes are TRBV7-2 and TRBJ1-6; D is ambiguous. Sequenced here: PBMCs, sampled at surgery. The CDR3 here is CASSLSGLDSPLHF. The CDR3 coding sequence is TGTGCCAGCAGCTTATCCGGTCTGGATTCACCCCTCCACTTT.